This T cell receptor beta chain was observed in a study of glioma-infiltrating T cells. Across the study: Dexamethasone exposure before glioma surgery was limited to six or fewer days. Blood libraries targeted about 4.5- to 11-fold coverage of 900,000 to 1,000,000 T cells. The study's findings and limits: Signature shared blood CDR3 motifs were enriched in low-divergence and depleted in high-divergence patients.

Points on this clonotype: Its antigen is not identified.

Using RNA template, CDR3s of TCR alpha and beta were amplified with iRepertoire arm-PCR. TCRdb re-called the multiplex PCR reads through MiXCR, storing one row per CDR3 protein. The sample lists a few hundred thousand distinct CDR3 sequences, around 45% seen once, with 9.5% to 15% in the top ten. CDR1 and CDR2 (germline): SGHTA, FQGNSA. The CDR3 runs 12 residues. V shed 3 bases and J shed 12 bases, with 12 bases lying between them. This rearrangement joins TRBV7-2 to TRBJ2-1, with D possibly being TRBD2 (6 bases). This TCR was sampled from a human donor with low-grade glioma or glioblastoma, undergoing nonglioma brain surgery, or in good health (not recorded which). Sequenced material: glioma tissue, nonneoplastic brain tissue, or PBMCs (not recorded which). In DNA form, the CDR3 reads TGTGCCAGCAGCTTGGACTATAGAAGGCAGTTCTTC. It codes for CASSLDYRRQFF.